A selection of T cell receptor beta chains follows, all from one sample in a study of T cell repertoires in cytomegalovirus infection. TCRdb used MiXCR to reprocess the reads, holding one entry per CDR3 protein. Seen here are 680,000 or so distinct CDR3 sequences, roughly a third observed once, and the top ten hold around 2.8%. Sequencing input: PBMCs. These receptors were taken from a human donor in good health (CMV status not recorded). Some clones in this sample may be carry-over from other donors' samples. Each CDR3 is given with its conserved first and last residue. The order of the fields is J gene, clone size, V gene, D gene, CDR3 DNA, CDR3 protein. D genes are given only for firm matches. Clone size is given for some rows only: seen once, a few or many times, or a class if the clone is expanded.

TRBJ2-7 . TRBV20-1 TRBD1 TGCAGTGCTAGAAAGGCGGGACAGGGGGCCTACGAGCAGTACTTC CSARKAGQGAYEQYF
TRBJ2-5 few TRBV7-2 . TGTGCCAGCAGCGCCTGGTCAGGGGAGGAAGAGACCCAGTACTTC CASSAWSGEEETQYF
TRBJ1-2 . TRBV20-1 . TGCAGTGCTAGAAGAGAAACCAGAATCTATGGCTACACCTTC CSARRETRIYGYTF
TRBJ1-1 few TRBV20-1 . TGCAGTGCTAAAGCGGAACAACGGAACACTGAAGCTTTCTTT CSAKAEQRNTEAFF
TRBJ1-2 . TRBV7-8 . TGTGCCAGCAGCTGGGTGCGGGGCGGAGGCTACACCTTC CASSWVRGGGYTF
TRBJ2-7 few TRBV2 . TGTGCCAGCAGAGAGGGGGGTAAGGGATCCTACGAGCAGTACTTC CASREGGKGSYEQYF
TRBJ2-7 . TRBV28 . TGTGCCAGCAACGGGGCCGGCGGGTTAGTCTACGAGCAGTACTTC CASNGAGGLVYEQYF
TRBJ1-1 few TRBV19 . TGTGCCAGTAACGGTGTTGAAGCTTTCTTT CASNGVEAFF
TRBJ2-3 many TRBV11-2 . TGTGCCAGCAGCTTACCATTCTATGGCACAGATACGCAGTATTTT CASSLPFYGTDTQYF
TRBJ1-4 . TRBV12-5 . TGTGCTAGTGGTCCTCCTCTTCGACCAACTAATGAAAAACTGTTTTTT CASGPPLRPTNEKLFF
TRBJ2-3 . TRBV15 TRBD2 TGTGCCACCAGCGTGAGACTAGCCTCCTACACAGATACGCAGTATTTT CATSVRLASYTDTQYF
TRBJ2-7 few TRBV28 . TGTGCCAGCAGTTTATTACTCTACGAGCAGTACTTC CASSLLLYEQYF
TRBJ2-1 few TRBV28 . TGTGCCAGCAGTTTTGGGGGCTGGCAGGGTTACAATGAGCAGTTCTTC CASSFGGWQGYNEQFF
TRBJ1-1 . TRBV28 . TGTGCCATCAGACGGAGGGTCGGCGCTGAAGCTTTCTTT CAIRRRVGAEAFF
TRBJ2-1 few TRBV19 TRBD1 TGTGCCAGTAGCCCTCCGGGACAGGGACCCTACAATGAGCAGTTCTTC CASSPPGQGPYNEQFF
TRBJ1-5 . TRBV15 . TGTGCCACCAGCTGGACCGTTCGTGAACCCCAGCATTTT CATSWTVREPQHF
TRBJ1-1 many TRBV7-2 TRBD1 TGTGCCAGCAGAGAGACAGGGGAGAACACTGAAGCTTTCTTT CASRETGENTEAFF
TRBJ1-5 few TRBV15 . TGTGCCACCAGTCAGGACAATCAGCCCCAGCATTTT CATSQDNQPQHF
TRBJ2-7 . TRBV9 TRBD1 TGTGCCAGCAGCGTAGGGACAGGGGGAACCTACGAGCAGTACTTC CASSVGTGGTYEQYF
TRBJ1-2 many TRBV11-1 TRBD1 TGTGCCAGCAGCGTCGGGACAGGGAACTATGGCTACACCTTC CASSVGTGNYGYTF
TRBJ1-2 . TRBV12-3/TRBV12-4 TRBD1 TGTGCCAGCAGTTTCGGGTTGAGACAGGGTTATTATGGCTACACCTTC CASSFGLRQGYYGYTF
TRBJ2-1 . TRBV7-2 TRBD2 TGTGCCAGCAGCCTTCAAATACTAGCGTCGTCCTACAATGAGCAGTTCTTC CASSLQILASSYNEQFF
TRBJ2-1 . TRBV7-3 TRBD1 TGTTCCAGCAGCTCCCCGCCGGGACAGCGTACCTACCATGTGCAGTTCTTC CSSSSPPGQRTYHVQFF
TRBJ2-1 once TRBV5-1 TRBD2 TGCGCCAGCAGCTTGTTTGGAGCGGGAGTCAATGAGCAGTTCTTC CASSLFGAGVNEQFF
TRBJ2-5 . TRBV6-6 TRBD2 TGTGCCAGCAGTCAGGGACTAGCGGTGGGGGATACCCAGTACTTC CASSQGLAVGDTQYF
TRBJ2-3 . TRBV11-3 . TGTGCCAGCAGCTCCAAGACCAATAGAGGAGATACGCAGTATTTT CASSSKTNRGDTQYF
TRBJ1-1 . TRBV5-5 . TGTGCCAGCAGCTTGGGTGACAGTTACACTGAAGCTTTCTTT CASSLGDSYTEAFF
TRBJ2-2 few TRBV20-1 . TGCAGTGCCCTCCTAAGGGGGAACACCGGGGAGCTGTTTTTT CSALLRGNTGELFF
TRBJ2-2 . TRBV13 . TGTGCCAGCAGCGGAGGGGAAACCGGGGAGCTGTTTTTT CASSGGETGELFF
TRBJ2-1 . TRBV7-6 . TGTGCCAGCAGCTTGTGGGGCCCTAGCTCCTACAATGAGCAGTTCTTC CASSLWGPSSYNEQFF
TRBJ2-6 many TRBV7-2 TRBD2 TGTGCCAGCAGCTTATGGATAGCGGGAGTGGTTGGGGCCAACGTCCTGACTTTC CASSLWIAGVVGANVLTF
TRBJ1-4 . TRBV7-9 TRBD1 TGTGCCAGCAGCTCCGGACAGGGACGGCGTGAAAAACTGTTTTTT CASSSGQGRREKLFF
TRBJ1-4 . TRBV20-1 . TGCAGTGCTAGAGAGGGCCTCAGGGGAGCGATTGAAAAACTGTTTTTT CSAREGLRGAIEKLFF
TRBJ2-7 few TRBV7-6 . TGTGCTAGCAGCGTAGATGGACGGTCAAGCCCCTACGAGCAGTACTTC CASSVDGRSSPYEQYF
TRBJ2-2 few TRBV25-1 TRBD1 TGTGCCAGCCGGGACAGGGGCGAGGGGGAGCTGTTTTTT CASRDRGEGELFF
TRBJ2-5 few TRBV20-1 TRBD2 TGCAGTGCTCACATGGGACTAGCGGGAGTAAAAGAGACCCAGTACTTC CSAHMGLAGVKETQYF
TRBJ2-1 few TRBV6-8 TRBD1 TGTGCCAGCAGTTACTCCGGGACAGGGATCGCTGAGCAGTTCTTC CASSYSGTGIAEQFF
TRBJ2-1 . TRBV20-1 TRBD2 TGCAGTCAAGCGGGACCTAACAATGAGCAGTTCTTC CSQAGPNNEQFF
TRBJ1-2 few TRBV4-1 . TGCGCCAGCAGCCAAGATCCCAATGCCGGCAGTCGGATAAAGGGCTACACCTTC CASSQDPNAGSRIKGYTF
TRBJ1-5 many TRBV7-8 . TGTGCCAGCAGCTTAGTGGAGAGGGATCAGCCCCAGCATTTT CASSLVERDQPQHF
TRBJ1-1 once TRBV20-1 . TGCAGTGCTAGAGATCTCCCTGAAGCTTTCTTT CSARDLPEAFF
TRBJ1-2 few TRBV10-3 . TGTGCCATCAGTGAGTCTGGTCAGGTCCCCTATGGCTACACCTTC CAISESGQVPYGYTF
TRBJ1-2 . TRBV28 . TGTGCCAGCAGTTTACCCCCACAGGGTACCCACTATGGCTACACCTTC CASSLPPQGTHYGYTF
TRBJ2-5 . TRBV6-1 TRBD1 TGTGCCAGCAGGAACAGGGGAGCTCTGACCCAGTACTTC CASRNRGALTQYF
TRBJ1-6 . TRBV12-3/TRBV12-4 TRBD1 TGTGCCAGCACCTCGACAGGGGAAGGTTCACCCCTCCACTTT CASTSTGEGSPLHF
TRBJ2-7 . TRBV6-6 . TGTGCCAGCAGTTCCGACGGGCACGAGCAGTACTTC CASSSDGHEQYF
TRBJ2-7 once TRBV14 TRBD1 TGTGCCAGCAGCAAAAACACCTGGGACAGGCCAGACTACGAGCAGTACTTC CASSKNTWDRPDYEQYF
TRBJ2-3 many TRBV7-2 TRBD1 TGTGCCAGCAGGGGGACAGGGTACGGGAATACGCAGTATTTT CASRGTGYGNTQYF
TRBJ1-2 . TRBV6-5 . TGTGCCAGCAGCCCCTCAGACGGCCCTAACTATGGCTACACCTTC CASSPSDGPNYGYTF
TRBJ1-1 . TRBV11-1 . TGTGCCAGCAGCTTAGGTATGACCCCTCGGCGGACTGAAGCTTTCTTT CASSLGMTPRRTEAFF
TRBJ1-1 . TRBV30 . TGTGCCTGGAGACAAGCCGGGACGTCTGAAGCTTTCTTT CAWRQAGTSEAFF
TRBJ2-3 many TRBV7-6 . TGTGCCAGCAGCTTCGCCCATGGACTCCAATCGGGTCCAGATACGCAGTATTTT CASSFAHGLQSGPDTQYF
TRBJ2-7 . TRBV10-3 TRBD2 TGTGCCATCAGTACTAGCGGGGACTTCTACGAGCAGTACTTC CAISTSGDFYEQYF
TRBJ1-2 . TRBV5-4 . TGTGCCAGCAGCACTGGGACTCTTGCCCATGGCTACACCTTC CASSTGTLAHGYTF
TRBJ1-3 . TRBV5-6 . TGTGCCAGCAGCTTGATGACATCTATCTCTGGAAACACCATATATTTT CASSLMTSISGNTIYF
TRBJ2-2 . TRBV5-1 TRBD1 TGCGCCAGCAGCTTCGGGACAGTGTTTACCGGGGAGCTGTTTTTT CASSFGTVFTGELFF
TRBJ2-7 . TRBV5-6 . TGTGCCAGCAGCTTTGATCGGGACGAGCAGTACTTC CASSFDRDEQYF
TRBJ2-1 few TRBV6-1 . TGTGCTGCCCACACCTACAATGAGCAGTTCTTC CAAHTYNEQFF
TRBJ2-4 . TRBV27 . TGTGCCAGCAGTCCTATATCAGGGGTGGGCATTCAGTACTTC CASSPISGVGIQYF